This T cell receptor beta chain was identified in a study of T cell changes during pregnancy in multiple sclerosis. Comment on this clone: The conserved phenylalanine or tryptophan is not found at the CDR3 terminus, so this likely reflects a read error. The DNA is omitted, as the CDR3 cannot be located on it reliably, and the CDR3 follows TCRdb's listing.

Libraries were prepared by immunoSEQ multiplex PCR; TCRdb keeps only in-frame clonotypes and omits some of them. The sample contains about 55,000 clones, around 94% of which appear only once. The CDR3 has 8 amino acids, counting both end residues. Germline V lookup: CDR1 GTSNPN, CDR2 SVGIG (reference sequence). The specimen was CD8+ T cells from peripheral blood mononuclear cells, collected in the third trimester of pregnancy. This TCR derives from a female donor with multiple sclerosis, enrolled in a pregnancy study. The chain combines TRBV30 with TRBJ1-2. The CDR3 protein is CAWTPGEY.